The T cell receptor beta chain under discussion was sequenced for a study of blood T cell repertoires in COVID-19. Study at large: Spain, Italy and the United States supplied samples that represented acute and convalescent COVID-19. Sources were T cells, B-cell-depleted T cells, or PBMCs; the material itself was cDNA or gDNA.

Original handling: By means of reference gene primer amplification, nucleated cell counts were estimated. The protocol was immunoSEQ multiplex PCR, while the TCRdb copy is restricted to in-frame clones and leaves out a portion. From that table come the V and J calls and clone size; the DNA was used to work out D and trimming. The table includes about 130,000 clones, approximately 90% detected once. This CDR3 region has 14 residues. Trimming removed 9 bases at V and 4 bases at J, with 18 bases between. CDR1 is LNHDA, CDR2 SQIVND, per germline (reference sequence). The material sequenced was peripheral blood. The TCR comes from a man in his forties or fifties with COVID-19, enrolled during active disease. This chain links TRBV19 with TRBJ1-1; D is possibly TRBD1 (6 bases). Here the CDR3 reads CASSEQVRGTEAFF. As DNA, the CDR3 is TGTGCCAGCTCCGAGCAGGTCAGGGGCACTGAAGCTTTCTTT.